The 7 T cell receptor beta chains given below trace back to one sample, sequenced in a study of breast tumors, draining lymph nodes, adjacent tissues. Axillary draining lymph nodes of breast cancer patients supplied the node samples. Each CDR3 protein gets one entry after TCRdb re-called the multiplex PCR reads with MiXCR. The sample consists of roughly 260,000 distinct CDR3 sequences, around 31% of them appearing once. The specimen sequenced was axillary lymph node tissue. All receptors derive from a female donor with breast cancer. Some clones in this sample may be carry-over from other donors' samples.

Details on this clonotype: This clone may be a read error of a much larger clone one base away. The chain joins TRBV11-1 to TRBJ2-7, with D possibly matching TRBD2 (6 bases). Germline loops: CDR1 SGHAT, CDR2 FQDESV (reference sequence). Trimming left V 0 bases short and J 9 bases short, with 12 bases between. The CDR3 is 13 residues long. CDR3 amino acids: CASSLAGGLGQYF. The CDR3 region has the DNA TGTGCCAGCAGCTTAGCGGGAGGTCTCGGGCAGTACTTC.

This clonotype was picked up many times. The rearrangement joins TRBV20-1 to TRBJ2-2, with 7 bases that match TRBD2. From germline, CDR1 is DFQATT and CDR2 SNEGSKA (reference sequence). V trimming: 6 bases; J trimming: 5 bases; junction bases outside the gene matches: 9. The CDR3 spans 14 residues. CDR3 DNA sequence: TGCAGTGCCCCTGGGGGGGTTGGAACCGGGGAGCTGTTTTTT. Amino acid sequence: CSAPGGVGTGELFF.

In regard to this clonotype: This may arise from a read error, as a much more abundant clone is one base away. V usage is TRBV2 and J usage is TRBJ2-3; 7 positions match TRBD2. V lost 8 bases to trimming and J lost 4 bases; unmatched junction nucleotides: 6. CDR1 is SNHLY and CDR2 is FYNNEI in the germline V gene. The CDR3 spans 13 residues. CDR3 in DNA: TGTGCCAGCGGACTAACTAGCGCAGATACGCAGTATTTT. Translating it yields CASGLTSADTQYF.

This clonotype appeared a few times. V and J are TRBV7-9 and TRBJ1-1; a possible D gene is TRBD1 (6 bases). Between the trimmed V and J ends, which lost 7 bases and 3 bases, there was a span of 12 bases. The CDR3 extends over 13 amino acids. Germline V gene sequence: CDR1 SEHNR, CDR2 FQNEAQ (reference sequence). CDR3 amino acids: CASKRGHYTEAFF. CDR3 nucleotide sequence: TGTGCCAGCAAACGGGGACACTACACTGAAGCTTTCTTT.

The sample holds many counts of this clonotype. The V call is TRBV9, the J call TRBJ1-5; 8 bases map to TRBD1. The CDR3 sequence is 15 residues long. Germline CDR1 reads SGDLS; CDR2 reads YYNGEE. Trimming cost V 3 bases and J 6 bases; bases outside gene matches: 8. In DNA, the CDR3 is TGTGCCAGCAGCGCCGGGACAGGCCCTGTTCAGCCCCAGCATTTT. It encodes CASSAGTGPVQPQHF.

Ten or more counts support this clonotype. V gene TRBV10-3 combines with J gene TRBJ1-2; 7 positions agree with TRBD1. The CDR3 spans 12 residues. V shed 7 bases and J 7 bases; nucleotides not matched to a gene: 6. The germline V gene encodes CDR1 ENHRY and CDR2 SYGVKD. The CDR3 bases are TGTGCCATCACTCAGACAGGGTCTGGCTACACCTTC. It specifies CAITQTGSGYTF.

At least ten counts were recorded for this clonotype. The rearrangement joins TRBV20-1 to TRBJ2-7; maybe TRBD2 (5 bases). CDR3 length: 16 residues. Germline V gene sequence: CDR1 DFQATT, CDR2 SNEGSKA (reference sequence). Between the trimmed V and J ends, which lost 0 bases and 0 bases, there was a span of 15 bases. CDR3: CSAREFGGRSSYEQYF. CDR3 DNA: TGCAGTGCTAGAGAGTTTGGCGGGCGGAGCTCCTACGAGCAGTACTTC.